The rows below give T cell receptor beta chains drawn from one sample of a study of PD-1 blockade in classical Hodgkin lymphoma. Repertoires were generated with immunoSEQ multiplex PCR, while TCRdb's copy carries only in-frame clones and drops some. The sample carries about 47,000 clones, around 90% recorded once. Input material: peripheral blood mononuclear cells (PBMCs). Every receptor here comes from a human donor with classical Hodgkin lymphoma. Both conserved end residues are part of each CDR3. Fields, in order: clone size, J gene, D gene, V gene, CDR3 protein, CDR3 DNA. The D gene is left open where the match is weak. Not all rows give a size; the values are once, few, many and, for expanded clones, a class.

clone size: NA
J gene: TRBJ2-2
D gene: NA
V gene: TRBV18
CDR3 protein: CASSQYRNTGELFF
CDR3 DNA: TGTGCCAGCTCACAGTACAGGAACACCGGGGAGCTGTTTTTT

clone size: NA
J gene: TRBJ2-1
D gene: TRBD2
V gene: TRBV19
CDR3 protein: CASSPGTSGYNEQFF
CDR3 DNA: TGTGCCAGTAGCCCCGGGACTAGCGGATACAATGAGCAGTTCTTC

clone size: NA
J gene: TRBJ2-2
D gene: TRBD1
V gene: TRBV5-4
CDR3 protein: CASSSLLRGGRGSAGELFF
CDR3 DNA: TGTGCCAGCAGCTCCCTCCTTCGAGGTGGCAGGGGGTCGGCCGGGGAGCTGTTTTTT

clone size: NA
J gene: TRBJ2-6
D gene: NA
V gene: TRBV10-3
CDR3 protein: CAIGAGGAGANVLTF
CDR3 DNA: TGTGCCATCGGAGCAGGGGGGGCTGGGGCCAACGTCCTGACTTTC

clone size: NA
J gene: TRBJ2-3
D gene: TRBD2
V gene: TRBV10-3
CDR3 protein: CAISETEGSGRSDTQYF
CDR3 DNA: TGTGCCATCAGTGAGACGGAAGGTAGCGGGAGATCAGATACGCAGTATTTT

clone size: NA
J gene: TRBJ2-1
D gene: NA
V gene: TRBV19
CDR3 protein: CASSTTPDFYNEQFF
CDR3 DNA: TGTGCCAGTAGTACGACCCCGGACTTCTACAATGAGCAGTTCTTC

clone size: NA
J gene: TRBJ1-5
D gene: NA
V gene: TRBV6-5
CDR3 protein: CARLHLQLHF
CDR3 DNA: TGTGCCAGGCTACATCTCCAACTGCATTTT

clone size: NA
J gene: TRBJ1-2
D gene: NA
V gene: TRBV2
CDR3 protein: CASSDTQDYNYGYTF
CDR3 DNA: TGTGCCAGCAGTGATACTCAGGATTATAACTATGGCTACACCTTC

clone size: NA
J gene: TRBJ2-1
D gene: TRBD1
V gene: TRBV28
CDR3 protein: CASSRTGGNEQFF
CDR3 DNA: TGTGCCAGCAGTCGGACAGGGGGCAATGAGCAGTTCTTC

clone size: NA
J gene: TRBJ2-7
D gene: TRBD1
V gene: TRBV7-7
CDR3 protein: CASSPDRGSEQYF
CDR3 DNA: TGTGCTAGCAGCCCTGACAGGGGCAGCGAGCAGTACTTC

clone size: NA
J gene: TRBJ2-1
D gene: NA
V gene: TRBV27
CDR3 protein: CASRASDSYNEQFF
CDR3 DNA: TGTGCCAGCAGGGCTAGCGACTCCTACAATGAGCAGTTCTTC

clone size: once
J gene: TRBJ1-2
D gene: TRBD1
V gene: TRBV7-9
CDR3 protein: CASSLSMTGLGGYTF
CDR3 DNA: TGTGCCAGCAGCTTATCGATGACAGGGCTAGGCGGCTACACCTTC

clone size: NA
J gene: TRBJ2-6
D gene: NA
V gene: TRBV7-9
CDR3 protein: CASSGGYSGANVLTF
CDR3 DNA: TGTGCCAGCAGCGGGGGGTACTCTGGGGCCAACGTCCTGACTTTC

clone size: once
J gene: TRBJ1-1
D gene: NA
V gene: TRBV7-9
CDR3 protein: CASSLEGIRMNTEAFF
CDR3 DNA: TGTGCCAGCAGCTTAGAGGGCATCCGGATGAACACTGAAGCTTTCTTT